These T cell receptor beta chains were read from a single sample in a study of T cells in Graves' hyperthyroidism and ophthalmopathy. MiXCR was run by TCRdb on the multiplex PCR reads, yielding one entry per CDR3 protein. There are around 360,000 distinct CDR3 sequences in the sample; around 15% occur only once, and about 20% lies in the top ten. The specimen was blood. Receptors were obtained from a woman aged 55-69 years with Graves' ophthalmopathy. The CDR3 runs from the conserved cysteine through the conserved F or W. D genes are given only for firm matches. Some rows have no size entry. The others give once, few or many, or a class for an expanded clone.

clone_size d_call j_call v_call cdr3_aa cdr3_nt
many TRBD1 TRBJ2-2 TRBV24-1 CATSDLQGVGTANTGELFF TGTGCCACCAGTGATTTGCAAGGAGTGGGGACAGCGAACACCGGGGAGCTGTTTTTT
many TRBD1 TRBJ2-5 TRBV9 CASSVGTAPTQETQYF TGTGCCAGCAGCGTTGGGACAGCGCCTACCCAAGAGACCCAGTACTTC
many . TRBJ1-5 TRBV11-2 CASSEDRGHNQPQHF TGTGCCAGCAGCGAGGACAGAGGGCATAATCAGCCCCAGCATTTT
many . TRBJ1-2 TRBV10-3 CAITARGGNYGYTF TGTGCCATCACCGCCCGGGGGGGAAACTATGGCTACACCTTC
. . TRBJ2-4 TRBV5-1 CASSKDSQENIQYF TGCGCCAGCAGCAAGGACAGCCAGGAAAACATTCAGTACTTC
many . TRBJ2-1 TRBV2 CASRDGTSYNEQFF TGTGCCAGCAGAGACGGGACATCCTACAATGAGCAGTTCTTC
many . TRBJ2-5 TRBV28 CASSLMGSETQYF TGTGCCAGCAGTTTGATGGGGTCAGAGACCCAGTACTTC
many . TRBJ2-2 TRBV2 CASQQAGELFF TGTGCCAGTCAACAGGCCGGGGAGCTGTTTTTT
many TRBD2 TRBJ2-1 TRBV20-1 CSARDGKTSGLGSNNEQFF TGCAGTGCTAGAGATGGGAAAACTAGCGGGTTGGGCTCTAACAATGAGCAGTTCTTC
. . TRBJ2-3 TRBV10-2 CASSDRADTQYF TGCGCCAGCAGTGATCGGGCAGATACGCAGTATTTT
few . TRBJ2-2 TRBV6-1 CASQGVRDPVSTGELFF TGTGCCAGTCAGGGAGTCCGGGATCCCGTCTCCACCGGGGAGCTGTTTTTT
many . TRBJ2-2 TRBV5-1 CASSAAQGSNTGELFF TGCGCCAGCAGCGCAGCCCAGGGTTCGAACACCGGGGAGCTGTTTTTT
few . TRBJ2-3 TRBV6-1 CASSPPGPSQYF TGTGCCAGCAGTCCCCCGGGGCCATCACAGTATTTT
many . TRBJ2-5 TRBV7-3 CASSLGLAGETQYF TGTGCCAGCAGTTTAGGGCTAGCCGGAGAGACCCAGTACTTC
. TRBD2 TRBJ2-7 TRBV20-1 CSARDLASGSYEQYF TGCAGTGCTAGAGATCTGGCTAGCGGGAGCTACGAGCAGTACTTC
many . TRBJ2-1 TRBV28 CASSLRLLPNEQFF TGTGCCAGCAGTTTGAGGCTCCTACCCAATGAGCAGTTCTTC
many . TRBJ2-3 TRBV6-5 CASSYSADGFRHTQYF TGTGCCAGCAGTTACTCAGCGGACGGATTTCGTCATACGCAGTATTTT
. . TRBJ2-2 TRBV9 CASSVRTGNTGELFF TGTGCCAGCAGCGTAAGGACGGGGAACACCGGGGAGCTGTTTTTT
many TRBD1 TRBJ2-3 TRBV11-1 CASSPRASGRGPLDTQYF TGTGCCAGCAGCCCCCGCGCCTCGGGCAGGGGGCCTTTGGATACGCAGTATTTT
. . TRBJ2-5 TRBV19 CASSTWELQETQYF TGTGCCAGTAGTACGTGGGAACTCCAGGAGACCCAGTACTTC
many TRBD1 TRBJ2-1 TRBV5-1 CASSRDRAGYGGDEQFF TGCGCCAGCAGCCGAGACAGGGCTGGGTATGGCGGCGATGAGCAGTTCTTC
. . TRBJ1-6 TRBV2 CASSDRRAANNSPLHF TGTGCCAGCAGTGACAGACGGGCAGCCAATAATTCACCCCTCCACTTT
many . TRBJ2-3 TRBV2 CASSGGGGPPTDTQYF TGTGCCAGCAGCGGAGGGGGCGGGCCACCCACAGATACGCAGTATTTT
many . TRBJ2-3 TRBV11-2 CASSLPAGQSDTQYF TGTGCCAGCAGCTTACCGGCCGGACAGTCAGATACGCAGTATTTT
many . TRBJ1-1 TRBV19 CASSIRQTEAFF TGTGCCAGTAGTATCCGGCAGACAGAAGCTTTCTTT
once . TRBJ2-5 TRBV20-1 CSAQGGGMGQETQYF TGCAGTGCTCAAGGAGGGGGCATGGGCCAAGAGACCCAGTACTTC
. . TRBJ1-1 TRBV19 CASITMGNTEAFF TGTGCCAGTATCACAATGGGAAACACTGAAGCTTTCTTT
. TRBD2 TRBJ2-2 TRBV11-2 CASSQGFGERGTGELFF TGTGCCAGCAGCCAAGGGTTTGGGGAGCGGGGAACCGGGGAGCTGTTTTTT
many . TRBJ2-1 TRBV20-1 CSARSTGRDEQFF TGCAGTGCTAGATCGACAGGGAGGGATGAGCAGTTCTTC
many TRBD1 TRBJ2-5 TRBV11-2 CASSLGTGLVTQYF TGTGCCAGCAGCTTAGGGACAGGGTTGGTGACCCAGTACTTC
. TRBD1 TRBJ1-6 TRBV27 CASTPQGAINNSPLHF TGTGCCAGCACCCCGCAGGGGGCTATAAATAATTCACCCCTCCACTTT
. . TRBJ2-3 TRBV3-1 CASSQSSSTDTQYF TGTGCCAGCAGCCAATCTAGCAGCACAGATACGCAGTATTTT
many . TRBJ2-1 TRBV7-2 CASSYPGVIKSSYNEQFF TGTGCCAGCAGCTACCCGGGCGTCATAAAAAGCTCCTACAATGAGCAGTTCTTC
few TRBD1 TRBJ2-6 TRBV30 CAWSLGGHSGANVLTF TGTGCCTGGTCACTAGGGGGCCACTCTGGGGCCAACGTCCTGACTTTC
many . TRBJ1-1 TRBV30 CAWSVTGMNTEAFF TGTGCCTGGAGTGTAACAGGGATGAACACTGAAGCTTTCTTT
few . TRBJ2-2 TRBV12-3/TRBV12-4 CASRYGTPRGAGELFF TGTGCCAGCAGATACGGGACACCCCGGGGGGCCGGGGAGCTGTTTTTT
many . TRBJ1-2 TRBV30 CAWSEDDYGYTF TGTGCCTGGAGTGAGGATGACTATGGCTACACCTTC
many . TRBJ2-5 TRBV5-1 CASSLTGTQETQYF TGCGCCAGCAGCTTGACGGGGACCCAAGAGACCCAGTACTTC
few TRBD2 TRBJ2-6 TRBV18 CASSPQQRGFGANVLTF TGTGCCAGCTCACCACAACAGCGGGGCTTCGGGGCCAACGTCCTGACTTTC
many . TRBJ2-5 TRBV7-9 CASSSRDGPWETQYF TGTGCCAGCAGCTCCCGGGACGGTCCTTGGGAGACCCAGTACTTC
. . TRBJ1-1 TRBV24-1 CATPRWSTEAFF TGTGCCACCCCGCGGTGGAGCACTGAAGCTTTCTTT
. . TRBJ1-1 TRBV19 CASRARVYANTEAFF TGTGCCAGTAGAGCCCGGGTGTACGCGAACACTGAAGCTTTCTTT
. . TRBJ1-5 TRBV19 CASSIEGRVTLNQPQHF TGTGCCAGTAGTATAGAAGGCAGGGTAACCCTGAATCAGCCCCAGCATTTT
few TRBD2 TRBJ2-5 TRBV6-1 CASRQTGGETQYF TGTGCCAGCAGGCAGACGGGGGGAGAGACCCAGTACTTC
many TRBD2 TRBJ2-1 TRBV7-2 CASSSGTSRNNEQFF TGTGCCAGCAGCTCCGGGACTAGCAGAAACAATGAGCAGTTCTTC
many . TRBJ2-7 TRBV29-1 CSVGVGRGDEQYF TGCAGCGTTGGAGTAGGGAGAGGCGACGAGCAGTACTTC
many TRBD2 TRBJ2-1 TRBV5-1 CASSTGLADYNEQFF TGCGCCAGCAGCACCGGACTAGCGGACTACAATGAGCAGTTCTTC
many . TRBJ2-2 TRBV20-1 CSARSHTGELFF TGCAGTGCTAGGTCCCACACCGGGGAGCTGTTTTTT
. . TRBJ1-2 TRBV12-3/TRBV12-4 CASSLDPGTYTF TGTGCCAGCAGTTTAGACCCGGGTACCTACACCTTC
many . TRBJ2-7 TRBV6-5 CASSYRGSGSYEQYF TGTGCCAGCAGTTACCGTGGCAGCGGCTCCTACGAGCAGTACTTC
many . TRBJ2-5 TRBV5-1 CASSTGMGAQYF TGCGCCAGCAGCACAGGGATGGGGGCCCAGTACTTC